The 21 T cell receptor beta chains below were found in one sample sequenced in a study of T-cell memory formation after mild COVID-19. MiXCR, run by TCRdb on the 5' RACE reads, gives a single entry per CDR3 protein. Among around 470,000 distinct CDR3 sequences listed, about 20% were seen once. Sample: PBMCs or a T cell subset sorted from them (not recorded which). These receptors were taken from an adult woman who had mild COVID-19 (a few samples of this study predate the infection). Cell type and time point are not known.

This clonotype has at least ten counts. Written as DNA, the CDR3 is TGTGCCAGCAGGCGGACAGGGAGCTCTGGGGCCAACGTCCTGACTTTC. This codes for CASRRTGSSGANVLTF. The V gene is TRBV12-3 or TRBV12-4, the J gene TRBJ2-6; 8 bases are a match to TRBD1. The V gene end was trimmed by 6 bases and the J gene end by 0 bases; junction bases not matched to a gene: 4. This CDR3 contains 16 residues.

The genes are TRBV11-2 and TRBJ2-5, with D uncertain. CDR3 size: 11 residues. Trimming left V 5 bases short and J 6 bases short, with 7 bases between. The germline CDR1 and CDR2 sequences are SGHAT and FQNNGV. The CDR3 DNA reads TGTGCCAGCAGCCGCGCTAAGACCCAGTACTTC. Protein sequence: CASSRAKTQYF.

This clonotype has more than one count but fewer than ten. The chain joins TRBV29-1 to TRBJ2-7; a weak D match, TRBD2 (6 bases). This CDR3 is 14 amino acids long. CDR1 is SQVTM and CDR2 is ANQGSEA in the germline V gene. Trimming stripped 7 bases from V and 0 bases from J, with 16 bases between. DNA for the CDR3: TGCAGCGCCACAAGGGGAGGAATCTCCTACGAGCAGTACTTC. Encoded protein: CSATRGGISYEQYF.

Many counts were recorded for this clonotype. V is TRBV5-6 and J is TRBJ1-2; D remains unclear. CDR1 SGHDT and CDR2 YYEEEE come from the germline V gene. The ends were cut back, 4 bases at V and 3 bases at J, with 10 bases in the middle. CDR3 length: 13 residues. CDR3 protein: CASSLGRYYGYTF. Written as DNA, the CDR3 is TGTGCCAGCAGCCTCGGACGGTACTATGGCTACACCTTC. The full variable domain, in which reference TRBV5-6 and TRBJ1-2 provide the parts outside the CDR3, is DAGVTQSPTHLIKTRGQQVTLRCSPKSGHDTVSWYQQALGQGPQFIFQYYEEEERQRGNFPDRFSGHQFPNYSSELNVNALLLGDSALYLCASSLGRYYGYTFGSGTRLTVV.

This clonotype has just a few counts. The CDR3 region has the DNA TGTGCCAGCAGCTTAGCGAGTCTAGCGGGCACAGATACGCAGTATTTT. Translation: CASSLASLAGTDTQYF. The chain employs TRBV7-2 and TRBJ2-3; 7 positions agree with TRBD2. Losses at the gene ends were 0 bases for V and 1 base for J; bases not matched to a gene: 4. Germline-derived CDR1 and CDR2 are SGHTA and FQGNSA. This CDR3 comprises 16 residues. Together with reference TRBV7-2 and TRBJ2-3, the CDR3 gives the full variable domain: GAGVSQSPSNKVTEKGKDVELRCDPISGHTALYWYRQSLGQGLEFLIYFQGNSAPDKSGLPSDRFSAERTGGSVSTLTIQRTQQEDSAVYLCASSLASLAGTDTQYFGPGTRLTVL.

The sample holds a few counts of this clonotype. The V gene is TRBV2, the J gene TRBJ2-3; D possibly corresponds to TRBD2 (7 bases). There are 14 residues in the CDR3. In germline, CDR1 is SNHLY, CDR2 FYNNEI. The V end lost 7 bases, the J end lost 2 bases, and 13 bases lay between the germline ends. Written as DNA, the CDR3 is TGTGCCAGCACGGCGGGGGCCAACACAGATACGCAGTATTTT. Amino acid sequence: CASTAGANTDTQYF.

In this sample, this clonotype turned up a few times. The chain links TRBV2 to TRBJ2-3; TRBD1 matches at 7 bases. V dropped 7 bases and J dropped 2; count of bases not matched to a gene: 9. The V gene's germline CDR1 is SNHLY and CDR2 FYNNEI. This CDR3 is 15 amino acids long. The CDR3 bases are TGTGCCAGCACCGTGACAGGGTCTTTCACAGATACGCAGTATTTT. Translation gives CASTVTGSFTDTQYF.

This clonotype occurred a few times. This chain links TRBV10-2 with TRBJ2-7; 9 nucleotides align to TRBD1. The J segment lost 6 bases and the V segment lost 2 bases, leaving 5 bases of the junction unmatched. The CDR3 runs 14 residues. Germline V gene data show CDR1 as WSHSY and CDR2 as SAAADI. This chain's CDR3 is CASSEGQGPPEQYF. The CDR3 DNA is TGCGCCAGCAGTGAGGGACAGGGGCCTCCCGAGCAGTACTTC.

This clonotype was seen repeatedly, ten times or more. The CDR3 nucleotides are TGTGCCAGCAGCCGGGAGGACCGGGAGACCCAGTACTTC. Its protein product is CASSREDRETQYF. The chain carries TRBV6-4 and TRBJ2-5; 7 nucleotides line up with TRBD2. The germline V gene has CDR1 MRHNA and CDR2 SNTAGT. J was trimmed by 5 bases and V by 6 bases; bases with no gene match: 6. There are 13 residues in the CDR3.

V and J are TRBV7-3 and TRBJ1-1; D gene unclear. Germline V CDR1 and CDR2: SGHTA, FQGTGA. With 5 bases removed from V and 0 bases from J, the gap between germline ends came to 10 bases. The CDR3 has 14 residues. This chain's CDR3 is CASSPLGMNTEAFF. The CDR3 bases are TGTGCCAGCAGCCCCCTGGGCATGAACACTGAAGCTTTCTTT.

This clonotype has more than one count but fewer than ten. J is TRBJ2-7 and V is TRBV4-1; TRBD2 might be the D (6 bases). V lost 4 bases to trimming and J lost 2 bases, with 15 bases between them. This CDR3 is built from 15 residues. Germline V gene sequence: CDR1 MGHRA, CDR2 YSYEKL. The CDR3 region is CASSLTTLAPYEQYF. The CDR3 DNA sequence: TGCGCCAGCAGCCTGACAACACTAGCTCCCTACGAGCAGTACTTC.

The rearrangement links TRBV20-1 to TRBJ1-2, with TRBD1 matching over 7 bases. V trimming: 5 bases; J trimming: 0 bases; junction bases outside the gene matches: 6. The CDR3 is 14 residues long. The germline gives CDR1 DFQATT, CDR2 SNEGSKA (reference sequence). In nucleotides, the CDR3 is TGCAGTGCTCGTAACAGGGGAGCTAACTATGGCTACACCTTC. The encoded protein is CSARNRGANYGYTF.

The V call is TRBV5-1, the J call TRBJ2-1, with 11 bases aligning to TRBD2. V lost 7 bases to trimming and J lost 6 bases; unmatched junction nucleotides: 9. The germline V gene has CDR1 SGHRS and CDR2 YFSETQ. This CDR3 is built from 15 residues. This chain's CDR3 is CASLRGTSGANEQFF. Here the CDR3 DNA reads TGCGCCAGCCTCAGGGGGACTAGCGGTGCCAATGAGCAGTTCTTC.

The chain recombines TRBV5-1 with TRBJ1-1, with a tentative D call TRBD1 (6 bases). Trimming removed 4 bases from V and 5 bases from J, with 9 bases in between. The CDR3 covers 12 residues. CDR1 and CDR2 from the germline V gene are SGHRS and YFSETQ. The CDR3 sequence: CASSKDRTEAFF. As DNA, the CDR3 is TGCGCCAGCAGCAAGGACAGAACTGAAGCTTTCTTT.

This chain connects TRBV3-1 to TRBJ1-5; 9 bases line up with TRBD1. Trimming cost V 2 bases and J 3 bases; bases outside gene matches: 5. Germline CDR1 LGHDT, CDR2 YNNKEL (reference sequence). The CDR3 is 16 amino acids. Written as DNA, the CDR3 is TGTGCCAGCAGCCAATCCGGGACAGGGACCAATCAGCCCCAGCATTTT. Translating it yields CASSQSGTGTNQPQHF.

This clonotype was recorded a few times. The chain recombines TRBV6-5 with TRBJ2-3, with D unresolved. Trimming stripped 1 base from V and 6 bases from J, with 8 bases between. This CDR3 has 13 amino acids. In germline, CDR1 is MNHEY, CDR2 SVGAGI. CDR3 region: CASSYLAQDTQYF. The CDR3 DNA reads TGTGCCAGCAGTTACTTGGCCCAGGATACGCAGTATTTT.

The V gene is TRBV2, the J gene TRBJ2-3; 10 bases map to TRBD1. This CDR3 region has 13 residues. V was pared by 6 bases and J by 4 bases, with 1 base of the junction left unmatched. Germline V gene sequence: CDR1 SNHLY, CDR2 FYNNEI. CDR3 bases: TGTGCCAGCAGGACAGGGGGCGCAGATACGCAGTATTTT. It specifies CASRTGGADTQYF.

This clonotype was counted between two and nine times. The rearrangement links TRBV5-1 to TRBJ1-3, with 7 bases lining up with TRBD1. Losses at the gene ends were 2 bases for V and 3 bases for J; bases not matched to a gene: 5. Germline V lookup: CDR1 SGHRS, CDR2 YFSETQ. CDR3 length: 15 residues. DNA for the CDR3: TGCGCCAGCAGCTTCGGGACAGATTATGGAAACACCATATATTTT. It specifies CASSFGTDYGNTIYF.

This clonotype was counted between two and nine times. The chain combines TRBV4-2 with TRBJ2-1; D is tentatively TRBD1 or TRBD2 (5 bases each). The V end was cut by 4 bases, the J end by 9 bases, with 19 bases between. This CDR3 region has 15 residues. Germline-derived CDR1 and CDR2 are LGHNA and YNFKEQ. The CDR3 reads CASSLKPGPLFEQFF. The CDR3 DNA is TGTGCCAGCAGCCTTAAACCGGGACCTCTCTTTGAGCAGTTCTTC.

CDR3: CASRAGVNQPQHF. Written as DNA, the CDR3 is TGCGCCAGCAGGGCAGGAGTTAATCAGCCCCAGCATTTT. This chain connects TRBV5-1 to TRBJ1-5; D remains ambiguous. This CDR3 has 13 amino acids. V lost 5 bases and J lost 4, with 10 bases in between. Germline CDR1 SGHRS, CDR2 YFSETQ. Drawing the rest from reference TRBV5-1 and TRBJ1-5, the complete variable domain is KAGVTQTPRYLIKTRGQQVTLSCSPISGHRSVSWYQQTPGQGLQFLFEYFSETQRNKGNFPGRFSGRQFSNSRSEMNVSTLELGDSALYLCASRAGVNQPQHFGDGTRLSIL.

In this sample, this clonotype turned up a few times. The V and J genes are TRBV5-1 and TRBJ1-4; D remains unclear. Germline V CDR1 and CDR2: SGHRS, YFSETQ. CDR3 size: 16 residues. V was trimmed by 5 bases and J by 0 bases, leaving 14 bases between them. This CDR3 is CASRIDGSATNEKLFF. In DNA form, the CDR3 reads TGCGCCAGCAGAATCGACGGTAGTGCAACTAATGAAAAACTGTTTTTT.